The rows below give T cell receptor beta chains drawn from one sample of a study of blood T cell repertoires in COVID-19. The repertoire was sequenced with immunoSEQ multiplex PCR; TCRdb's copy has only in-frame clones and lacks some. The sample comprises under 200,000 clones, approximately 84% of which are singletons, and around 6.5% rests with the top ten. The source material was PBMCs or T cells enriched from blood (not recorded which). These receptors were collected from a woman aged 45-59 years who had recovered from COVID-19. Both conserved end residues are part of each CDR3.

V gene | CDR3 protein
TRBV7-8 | CASSPDRSYGYTF
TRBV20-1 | CSARGGYEQYF
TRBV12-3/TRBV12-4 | CASSYRDGNTIYF
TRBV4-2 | CASSQEGAGFNSPLHF
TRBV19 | CASSLGTSPKEQFF
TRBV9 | CASSVAGSHNEQFF
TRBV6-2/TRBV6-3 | CASSYERLAGTVLAKNIQYF
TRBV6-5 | CASSPRGKAYEQYF
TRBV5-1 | CASSLGGDRLGYGYTF
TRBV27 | CATLRTATTDTQYF
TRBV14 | CASSRTSAHYGYTF